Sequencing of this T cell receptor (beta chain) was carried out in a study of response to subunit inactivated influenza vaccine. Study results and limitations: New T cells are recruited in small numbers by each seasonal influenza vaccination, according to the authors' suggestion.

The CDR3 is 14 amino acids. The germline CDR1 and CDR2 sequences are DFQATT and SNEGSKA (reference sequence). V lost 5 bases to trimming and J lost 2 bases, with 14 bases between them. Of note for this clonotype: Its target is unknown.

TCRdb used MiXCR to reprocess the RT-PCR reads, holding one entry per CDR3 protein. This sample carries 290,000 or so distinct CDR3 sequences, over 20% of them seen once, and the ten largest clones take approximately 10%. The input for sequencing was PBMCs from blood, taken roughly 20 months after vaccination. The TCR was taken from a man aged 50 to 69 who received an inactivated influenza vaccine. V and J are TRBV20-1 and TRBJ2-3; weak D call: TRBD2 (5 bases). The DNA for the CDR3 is TGCAGTGCTGGAACACCGGGGAACACAGATACGCAGTATTTT. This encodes CSAGTPGNTDTQYF.